These 21 T cell receptor beta chains share one sample of origin, sequenced in a study of cytomegalovirus exposure and HLA in healthy donors. A multiplex PCR was run with 60 Vbeta primers and 13 Jbeta primers. Sequencing was performed with immunoSEQ multiplex PCR; in TCRdb, only in-frame clones are kept and a portion is missing. Of about 160,000 clones in the sample, more than 60% were seen once. The specimen sequenced was PBMCs. The receptors shown here come from a male donor in good health and CMV-seronegative.

In its sample, this clone was seen a few times. The chain employs TRBV5-3 and TRBJ2-5, with 8 bases identical to TRBD1. TRBV5-3 is recorded as an ORF, its role being uncertain. This CDR3 has 13 amino acids. Unmatched junction bases numbered 7, after V lost 7 bases and J lost 5 bases. CDR3 nucleotides: TGTGCCAGACCTACAGGGGGTAGGGAGACCCAGTACTTC. Protein sequence: CARPTGGRETQYF.

This sequence joins TRBV5-1 and TRBJ1-2; the D gene is possibly TRBD1 (5 bases). CDR3 length equals 13 residues. From germline, CDR1 is SGHRS and CDR2 YFSETQ. V was shortened by 4 bases and J by 3 bases, with 10 bases between the two germline ends. CDR3 in DNA: TGCGCCAGCAGCCCGGACACTTACTATGGCTACACCTTC. It yields the protein CASSPDTYYGYTF.

The chain has TRBV4-2 and TRBJ2-3, with 9 bases that match TRBD2. The V segment lost 3 bases and the J segment 3 bases; nucleotides outside the gene matches: 4. Germline loops: CDR1 LGHNA, CDR2 YNFKEQ. The CDR3 is 15 residues long. The CDR3 bases are TGTGCCAGCAGCCAGTTAGCGGGAGTTACAGATACGCAGTATTTT. Translating gives CASSQLAGVTDTQYF.

The chain's CDR3 is CASSQGQGDYNEQFF. The DNA of the CDR3 is TGCGCCAGCAGCCAAGGACAGGGGGATTACAATGAGCAGTTCTTC. V usage is TRBV4-1 and J usage is TRBJ2-1; 9 positions match TRBD1. CDR3 length equals 15 residues. Germline CDR1 MGHRA, CDR2 YSYEKL. After removal of 1 base from V and 4 bases from J, the junction contained 2 bases not matched to a gene.

The rearrangement links TRBV2 to TRBJ1-3; 7 bases fit TRBD1. This CDR3 has 15 residues. Looked up from germline, CDR1 is SNHLY and CDR2 is FYNNEI. Trimming removed 5 bases from V and 2 bases from J; junction bases left unmatched: 6. CDR3 amino acids: CASSKEGAAGNTIYF. The CDR3 DNA sequence: TGTGCCAGCAGTAAAGAGGGGGCTGCTGGAAACACCATATATTTT. Complete variable domain (other parts from reference TRBV2 and TRBJ1-3): EPEVTQTPSHQVTQMGQEVILRCVPISNHLYFYWYRQILGQKVEFLVSFYNNEISEKSEIFDDQFSVERPDGSNFTLKIRSTKLEDSAMYFCASSKEGAAGNTIYFGEGSWLTVV.

The chain carries TRBV14 and TRBJ2-7, with D maybe TRBD1 (5 bases). The CDR3 covers 13 residues. Germline V gene data show CDR1 as SGHDN and CDR2 as FVKESK. Trimming shortened V by 4 bases and J by 2 bases, and 9 bases separated the two germline ends. The CDR3 nucleotides read TGTGCCAGCAGCCGTCAGGGTGCCTACGAGCAGTACTTC. It is translated as CASSRQGAYEQYF.

J is TRBJ1-2 and V is TRBV28, with D tentatively TRBD1 (5 bases). The CDR3 sequence is 14 residues long. Germline V CDR1 and CDR2: MDHEN, SYDVKM. Trimming pared 2 bases from V and 2 bases from J, leaving 9 bases between. CDR3: CASSLGAENYGYTF. Here the CDR3 DNA reads TGTGCCAGCAGTTTAGGGGCAGAAAACTATGGCTACACCTTC.

This clone came up many times. The chain is built from TRBV2 and TRBJ1-4, with D possibly being TRBD1 (6 bases). V was shortened by 4 bases and J by 2 bases, with 14 bases between the two germline ends. Germline CDR1 and CDR2: SNHLY and FYNNEI. This CDR3 comprises 16 residues. The CDR3 spells CASSATGWGTNEKLFF. The CDR3, as DNA: TGTGCCAGCAGTGCAACAGGGTGGGGCACTAATGAAAAACTGTTTTTT.

V usage is TRBV4-1 and J usage is TRBJ2-7, with TRBD1 matching 7 bases. The V gene's germline CDR1 is MGHRA and CDR2 YSYEKL. Trimming at V came to 2 bases and at J to 3 bases, leaving 10 bases not matched to a gene. The CDR3 sequence is 16 residues long. DNA of the CDR3: TGCGCCAGCAGCCAATCCCGGGACAGCACAATCTACGAGCAGTACTTC. This encodes CASSQSRDSTIYEQYF.

This chain joins TRBV19 and TRBJ2-7; TRBD1 aligns across 7 bases. Losses at the gene ends were 9 bases for V and 5 bases for J; bases not matched to a gene: 10. The CDR3 loop spans 13 amino acids. Looked up from germline, CDR1 is LNHDA and CDR2 is SQIVND (reference sequence). The CDR3 protein is CASRTGEIHEQYF. CDR3 nucleotide sequence: TGTGCCAGCCGAACAGGGGAAATCCACGAGCAGTACTTC.

The rearrangement links TRBV28 to TRBJ1-4; possible D gene TRBD1, 6 bases. This CDR3 spans 15 amino acids. V lost 6 bases to trimming and J lost 8 bases, with 19 bases between them. The germline CDR1 and CDR2 sequences are MDHEN and SYDVKM. DNA for the CDR3: TGTGCCAGCAGACCACAGGGCCGGGGATGGGAAAAACTGTTTTTT. It is translated as CASRPQGRGWEKLFF.

This clone was picked up a small number of times. This sequence joins TRBV5-4 and TRBJ2-5; 9 nucleotides line up with TRBD1. Germline CDR1 is SGHNT and CDR2 is YYREEE (reference sequence). Trimming removed 4 bases from V and 2 bases from J; junction bases left unmatched: 6. CDR3 length equals 15 residues. DNA for the CDR3: TGTGCCAGCAGCACCGGGACAGGGCCACAAGAGACCCAGTACTTC. Protein product: CASSTGTGPQETQYF.

V is TRBV2 and J is TRBJ1-2; perhaps TRBD1 as D (5 bases). V gave up 4 bases and J gave up 0 bases, with 12 bases separating them. The germline gives CDR1 SNHLY, CDR2 FYNNEI. The CDR3 runs 15 residues. This CDR3 is CASSGGRGANYGYTF. In nucleotides, the CDR3 is TGTGCCAGCAGTGGCGGGAGGGGCGCTAACTATGGCTACACCTTC.

The V and J genes are TRBV6-5 and TRBJ2-5; 9 nucleotides align to TRBD1. Judging by the DNA end, TRBJ2-7 fits better; the J call may be wrong. The CDR3 extends over 14 amino acids. Per germline, CDR1 MNHEY and CDR2 SVGAGI. CDR3 nucleotides: TGTGCCAGCAGTCAAACAGGGGGCCGGGACGAGCAGTACTTC. It is translated as CASSQTGGRDEQYF.

This clone was counted between two and nine times. The chain has TRBV5-6 and TRBJ1-4; 9 bases fit TRBD1. This CDR3 has 14 amino acids. CDR1 is SGHDT, CDR2 YYEEEE, per germline. The trim removed 5 bases at V and 5 bases at J, leaving 4 bases unmatched. The CDR3 here is CASSLGTGNEKLFF. The DNA for the CDR3 is TGTGCCAGCAGTCTAGGGACAGGGAATGAAAAACTGTTTTTT.

The rearrangement joins TRBV20-1 to TRBJ1-1, with unresolved D. Germline-derived CDR1 and CDR2 are DFQATT and SNEGSKA (reference sequence). Trimming took off 1 base at V and 10 bases at J, with 10 bases between the two ends. This CDR3 comprises 11 residues. The CDR3 sequence is CSARGGGLAFF. CDR3 nucleotides: TGCAGTGCTAGAGGAGGAGGGTTAGCTTTCTTT.

V is TRBV11-2 and J is TRBJ1-2; D may be TRBD1 (5 bases). Between the trimmed V and J ends, which lost 1 base and 6 bases, there was a span of 12 bases. Germline loops: CDR1 SGHAT, CDR2 FQNNGV. The CDR3 spans 14 residues. The CDR3 protein is CASSLGGDPHGYTF. The CDR3 DNA follows: TGTGCCAGCAGCTTAGGGGGGGACCCCCATGGCTACACCTTC.

The J gene is TRBJ1-2, the V gene TRBV7-9; D gene ambiguous. The CDR3 is made up of 12 amino acids. Germline V gene data show CDR1 as SEHNR and CDR2 as FQNEAQ (reference sequence). Trimming left V 1 base short and J 5 bases short, with 5 bases between. DNA of the CDR3: TGTGCCAGCAGCTTAGTGCAGTATGGCTACACCTTC. Encoded protein: CASSLVQYGYTF.

The V call is TRBV5-1, the J call TRBJ2-2; D possibly corresponds to TRBD1 (6 bases). From germline, CDR1 is SGHRS and CDR2 YFSETQ. There are 15 residues in the CDR3. The V end was cut by 1 base, the J end by 4 bases, with 11 bases between. This CDR3 is CASSLSLGGTGELFF. CDR3 sequence (DNA): TGCGCCAGCAGCTTGTCGTTAGGGGGCACCGGGGAGCTGTTTTTT.

The chain combines TRBV13 with TRBJ1-1, with a tentative D call TRBD1 (6 bases). Trimming pared 2 bases from V and 10 bases from J, leaving 17 bases between. The length of the CDR3 is 14 residues. Germline CDR1 PRHDT, CDR2 FYEKMQ (reference sequence). CDR3 nucleotides: TGTGCCAGCAGCTTACGAGGGGGAAACGGTCGAGCTTTCTTT. Translation gives CASSLRGGNGRAFF.

The rearrangement joins TRBV7-2 to TRBJ2-2; D uncertain. This CDR3 spans 12 amino acids. Germline V gives CDR1 SGHTA, CDR2 FQGNSA. Trimming removed 3 bases from V and 4 bases from J, with 3 bases in between. Here the CDR3 reads CASSFSTGELFF. CDR3 in DNA: TGTGCCAGCAGCTTCTCCACCGGGGAGCTGTTTTTT.